The clone carrying this T cell receptor beta chain has more than one count but fewer than ten. Its antigen is undetermined. This record comes from a study of OX40 agonist ivuxolimab in advanced cancers. Whole-study findings and limits: Among the lowest peripheral clonal expansion occurred in 0.1-3.0 mg/kg partial responders.

Germline V gene lookup returns CDR1 SGDLS and CDR2 YYNGEE. The CDR3 length is 16 residues. V shed 6 bases, J shed 7 bases, and the junction held 14 bases outside the gene matches. The table came from immunoSEQ multiplex PCR; TCRdb's copy has only in-frame clones and leaves some out. The sample has more than 65,000 clones, 90% seen once. Sequences were derived from CD4+ or CD8+ T cells sorted from blood, sampled in a trial of the OX40 agonist ivuxolimab. This TCR came from an adult with an advanced solid tumor such as melanoma, head and neck, liver or kidney cancer. V usage is TRBV9 and J usage is TRBJ2-1; 9 bases align to TRBD1. CDR3 in DNA: TGTGCCAGCACCCCAAGGGTAGGACAGGGGTCAAATGAGCAGTTCTTC. Its protein is CASTPRVGQGSNEQFF.